These T cell receptor beta chains were read from a single sample in a study of Ad26.COV2.S vaccination and SARS-CoV-2 variants. Measured with immunoSEQ multiplex PCR; TCRdb has only the in-frame clones, and not every one. Among about half a million clones listed, roughly nine tenths were seen once. This sample comprised peripheral blood, obtained in a trial of Ad26.COV2.S vaccine versus placebo. These TCRs come from a person aged 18 to 65 who received the Ad26.COV2.S COVID-19 vaccine or a placebo. Both conserved end residues are part of each CDR3. D genes are given only for firm matches. Clone size is shown for a subset of rows, as once, few, many or a class of expanded clone.

TRBV28	NA	TRBJ2-7	NA	CASSPRSLSDEQYF
TRBV9	NA	TRBJ2-3	NA	CASSVVGSFADTQYF
TRBV6-5	NA	TRBJ1-5	NA	CASSSRTGSNQPQHF
TRBV11-2	NA	TRBJ2-1	NA	CASSLARAYSSYNEQFF
TRBV3-1/TRBV3-2	NA	TRBJ2-1	TRBD2	CASSRLAGGPGNEQFF
TRBV9	once	TRBJ1-3	NA	CASRPSSGNTIYF
TRBV11-2	NA	TRBJ1-4	NA	CASSQTGEKLFF
TRBV9	NA	TRBJ2-2	TRBD2	CASSPAGGGDTGELFF
TRBV12-3/TRBV12-4	NA	TRBJ2-7	NA	CASSVGPAYEQYF
TRBV7-9	NA	TRBJ2-1	TRBD1	CASSQTGERNEQFF
TRBV13	NA	TRBJ1-2	NA	CASSGSWFRGYTF
TRBV28	NA	TRBJ2-2	NA	CASSLPGPANTGELFF
TRBV7-6	NA	TRBJ2-4	NA	CASSPIAKNIQYF
TRBV6-5	NA	TRBJ2-7	NA	CASRVAPGDRYEQYF
TRBV30	NA	TRBJ1-4	TRBD1	CAWNGQGARNEKLFF
TRBV12-3/TRBV12-4	once	TRBJ1-5	NA	CASSLGSNQPQHF
TRBV4-1	NA	TRBJ2-1	TRBD2	CASSPSGGSSYNEQFF
TRBV6-5	NA	TRBJ2-2	NA	CASFGLTGELFF
TRBV7-9	NA	TRBJ2-3	NA	CASTGRTDTQYF
TRBV3-1/TRBV3-2	few	TRBJ2-7	NA	CASRRGPYEQYF
TRBV10-2	NA	TRBJ1-4	NA	CASSGTNEKLFF
TRBV7-2	few	TRBJ1-1	NA	CASSLWGNTEAFF
TRBV5-8	NA	TRBJ2-5	NA	CASSLLHNQETQYF
TRBV5-1	NA	TRBJ2-7	NA	CASSLPDPPYEQYF
TRBV20-1	NA	TRBJ1-2	NA	CSARDRERGF
TRBV3-1/TRBV3-2	NA	TRBJ1-4	NA	CASSHRGVGEKLFF
TRBV7-2	NA	TRBJ1-1	NA	CASSLANTLQTEAFF
TRBV21-1	NA	TRBJ1-1	NA	CASSNNPTWTGTGRRDTEAFF
TRBV7-2	few	TRBJ1-6	NA	CASSFWVQSSPLHF
TRBV28	few	TRBJ1-1	NA	CASSLTSAEAFF
TRBV10-1	NA	TRBJ2-3	NA	CATAPGSGHHTDTQYF
TRBV5-1	NA	TRBJ2-3	TRBD2	CASSWRTSGGADTQYF
TRBV5-1	NA	TRBJ2-3	TRBD1	CASRRDSSTDTQYF
TRBV7-2	few	TRBJ1-1	NA	CASSLVPENTEAFF
TRBV7-6	NA	TRBJ1-1	NA	CASSLDWRKNTEAFF
TRBV10-3	NA	TRBJ2-1	NA	CAISESQVPSYNEQFF
TRBV6-2/TRBV6-3	NA	TRBJ2-1	NA	CASSFGTESYNEQFF
TRBV27	NA	TRBJ2-3	TRBD2	CASSPGTSGGTVYSTDTQYF
TRBV11-2	NA	TRBJ2-2	NA	CASSAYRETNTGELFF
TRBV9	NA	TRBJ2-1	TRBD1	CASSPRQGAGNEQFF
TRBV2	NA	TRBJ2-3	NA	CATFLRADTQYF
TRBV9	NA	TRBJ1-1	NA	CASSEGTPNTEAFF